One sample yielded the 16 T cell receptor beta chains listed below, sequenced in a study of CD8 T cells in ankylosing spondylitis. MiXCR, run by TCRdb on the 5' RACE reads, gives a single entry per CDR3 protein. The table includes 150,000 to 200,000 distinct CDR3 sequences, 15% to 20% detected once. Sequences were obtained from blood, either unsorted or a sorted T cell fraction (not recorded which). The origin of the receptors is a male donor under 30 with ankylosing spondylitis or in good health (not recorded which).

This clonotype was detected many times. The gene calls are TRBV7-7 and TRBJ2-1; the match to TRBD2 covers 12 bases. This CDR3 is 14 amino acids long. J was trimmed by 8 bases and V by 4 bases; bases with no gene match: 3. The V gene's germline CDR1 is SSHAT and CDR2 FNYEAQ (reference sequence). The CDR3, as DNA: TGTGCCAGCAGCTCTAGCGGGAGGGGTGATGAGCAGTTCTTC. This encodes CASSSSGRGDEQFF.

This clonotype was found many times. The chain recombines TRBV12-3 or TRBV12-4 with TRBJ2-6; D is uncertain. CDR3 length: 13 residues. V lost 8 bases to trimming and J lost 3 bases, with 8 bases between them. CDR3: CASGANGANVLTF. Here the CDR3 DNA reads TGTGCCAGCGGAGCGAATGGGGCCAACGTCCTGACTTTC.

This clonotype was detected ten times or more. The rearrangement links TRBV4-1 to TRBJ1-5, with D unresolved. V shed 1 base and J shed 1 base, with 2 bases lying between them. This CDR3 has 13 amino acids. Germline CDR1 is MGHRA and CDR2 is YSYEKL. CDR3 residues: CASSQVSNQPQHF. In nucleotides, the CDR3 is TGCGCCAGCAGCCAAGTGAGCAATCAGCCCCAGCATTTT.

This clonotype was seen repeatedly, ten times or more. V gene TRBV29-1 combines with J gene TRBJ2-1; D is perhaps TRBD2 (5 bases). The CDR3 length is 16 residues. Germline V lookup: CDR1 SQVTM, CDR2 ANQGSEA. V gave up 3 bases and J gave up 3 bases, with 18 bases separating them. The CDR3 coding sequence is TGCAGCGTTGAGGGTGGGAGCGGACGAATCTACAATGAGCAGTTCTTC. Translation gives CSVEGGSGRIYNEQFF.

This clonotype occurred many times. The chain couples TRBV28 to TRBJ2-5; 9 bases map to TRBD2. With 2 bases clipped from V and 0 bases from J, the junction kept 10 bases outside the gene matches. The CDR3 is 18 amino acids. Germline V gene data show CDR1 as MDHEN and CDR2 as SYDVKM. The CDR3 DNA is TGTGCCAGCAGTTTACTATGGACTAGCGAGACGTACCAAGAGACCCAGTACTTC. It encodes CASSLLWTSETYQETQYF.

Only a few counts were recorded for this clonotype. The J gene is TRBJ2-5, the V gene TRBV11-3, with D possibly being TRBD1 (6 bases). V was clipped by 4 bases and J by 2 bases, with 11 bases between them. The germline CDR1 and CDR2 sequences are SGHNT and YENEEA. This CDR3 is 14 amino acids long. CDR3 DNA sequence: TGTGCCAGCAGCTCCCCCGACAGGCAAGAGACCCAGTACTTC. Translated: CASSSPDRQETQYF.

Ten or more counts support this clonotype. The chain combines TRBV6-5 with TRBJ2-3; 11 bases line up with TRBD2. The CDR3 consists of 17 residues. Germline trimming cut 0 bases from V and 4 bases from J; bases unmatched to any gene: 6. CDR1 is MNHEY and CDR2 is SVGAGI in the germline V gene. CDR3 loop: CASSYSGGSGRADTQYF. CDR3 in DNA: TGTGCCAGCAGTTACTCTGGCGGTAGCGGGAGGGCAGATACGCAGTATTTT.

This clonotype was detected ten times or more. The chain uses TRBV5-1 and TRBJ2-1, with 7 bases lining up with TRBD2. The CDR3 is 14 residues long. Germline V lookup: CDR1 SGHRS, CDR2 YFSETQ. J lost 6 bases, V lost 4 bases, and 7 bases had no gene match. CDR3 protein: CASSTGLEVNEQFF. As DNA, the CDR3 is TGCGCCAGCAGCACCGGACTAGAAGTCAATGAGCAGTTCTTC.

The gene calls are TRBV29-1 and TRBJ2-2; 8 nucleotides agree with TRBD2. Per germline, CDR1 SQVTM and CDR2 ANQGSEA. There are 14 residues in the CDR3. The J segment lost 5 bases and the V segment lost 5 bases, leaving 7 bases of the junction unmatched. CDR3: CSVSGLAETGELFF. CDR3 sequence (DNA): TGCAGCGTTTCAGGACTAGCCGAGACCGGGGAGCTGTTTTTT.

The table lists this clonotype with many counts. This rearrangement joins TRBV6-5 to TRBJ2-3; weak D call: TRBD1 (5 bases). Germline CDR1 and CDR2: MNHEY and SVGAGI. This CDR3 has 11 residues. V lost 10 bases, J lost 4 bases, and 9 bases lay in between. The CDR3 nucleotides are TGTGCCACCAGGGTGCCAGATACGCAGTATTTT. Residues: CATRVPDTQYF.

The chain combines TRBV18 with TRBJ2-1; TRBD1 agrees at 8 bases. CDR1 is KGHSH and CDR2 is LQKENI in the germline V gene. V trimming: 3 bases; J trimming: 8 bases; junction bases outside the gene matches: 6. The CDR3 sequence is 14 residues long. This chain's CDR3 is CASSPYTGGDEQFF. The CDR3, as DNA: TGTGCCAGCTCACCCTACACAGGGGGTGATGAGCAGTTCTTC.

This chain connects TRBV6-2 or TRBV6-3 to TRBJ2-7, with 9 bases fitting TRBD1. Trimming took 6 bases from V and 1 from J; bases not matched to a gene: 10. Germline loops: CDR1 MNHEY, CDR2 SVGEGT. This CDR3 has 16 residues. CDR3 sequence: CASSPRRGTGSYEQYF. CDR3 DNA: TGTGCCAGCAGCCCTCGCAGGGGGACAGGGTCCTACGAGCAGTACTTC.

This clonotype was counted at least ten times. The gene calls are TRBV29-1 and TRBJ2-3, with TRBD1 as a possible D gene (5 bases). V was trimmed by 7 bases and J by 6 bases, leaving 17 bases between them. Germline CDR1 is SQVTM and CDR2 is ANQGSEA. CDR3 length: 13 amino acids. For the CDR3, the DNA is TGCAGCGCTAGGTCTGGGGCATGGGATACGCAGTATTTT. It translates to CSARSGAWDTQYF.

This clonotype was counted ten times or more. The chain has TRBV12-3 or TRBV12-4 and TRBJ2-3; a possible D gene is TRBD2 (7 bases). The CDR3 contains 14 residues. Between the trimmed V and J ends, which lost 8 bases and 1 base, there was a span of 13 bases. The CDR3: CASSAGAGTDTQYF. The CDR3, as DNA: TGTGCCAGCTCGGCGGGGGCCGGCACAGATACGCAGTATTTT.

This clonotype was seen many times. The rearrangement joins TRBV7-3 to TRBJ2-1, with 9 bases fitting TRBD2. Per the germline V gene, CDR1 is SGHTA and CDR2 is FQGTGA. The CDR3 has 17 residues. V was pared by 5 bases and J by 0 bases, with 8 bases of the junction left unmatched. CDR3 sequence (DNA): TGTGCCAGCAGCCCCCTGACTAGCGGTAGCTCCTACAATGAGCAGTTCTTC. This sequence encodes CASSPLTSGSSYNEQFF.

This clonotype was seen at least ten times. The chain recombines TRBV15 with TRBJ1-4; maybe TRBD1 (5 bases). The germline V gene has CDR1 LNHNV and CDR2 YYDKDF (reference sequence). Trimming left V 0 bases short and J 3 bases short, with 8 bases between. The CDR3 runs to 15 residues. CDR3 in DNA: TGTGCCACCAGCAGAGAGGGGCGTCCTAATGAAAAACTGTTTTTT. Translation: CATSREGRPNEKLFF.